One sample yielded the 17 T cell receptor beta chains listed below, sequenced in a study of blood T cell repertoires in COVID-19. The method was immunoSEQ multiplex PCR; TCRdb's version includes in-frame clones alone and lacks a portion of them. The table shows around 250,000 clones, with approximately 84% occurring only once. Material for sequencing was peripheral blood. These receptors all come from a man aged 50-59 years with active or convalescent COVID-19.

V gene TRBV12-3 or TRBV12-4 combines with J gene TRBJ1-1; 7 bases map to TRBD1. The CDR3 consists of 13 residues. V shed 4 bases and J 5 bases; nucleotides not matched to a gene: 4. The CDR3 bases are TGTGCCAGCAGTTCCAGGGGGAGAACTGAAGCTTTCTTT. Amino acid sequence: CASSSRGRTEAFF.

V and J are TRBV19 and TRBJ1-5, with 8 bases lining up with TRBD1. V was pared by 3 bases and J by 0 bases, with 13 bases of the junction left unmatched. The CDR3 runs to 19 residues. The germline V gene encodes CDR1 LNHDA and CDR2 SQIVND (reference sequence). In DNA form, the CDR3 reads TGTGCCAGTAGTATGGCCACCGGACAGGGTCAGTATAGCAATCAGCCCCAGCATTTT. Its protein is CASSMATGQGQYSNQPQHF.

The rearrangement joins TRBV28 to TRBJ1-1; 8 bases match TRBD1. V shed 7 bases and J 0 bases; nucleotides not matched to a gene: 7. Germline-derived CDR1 and CDR2 are MDHEN and SYDVKM. The CDR3 loop spans 15 amino acids. The CDR3 spells CASTLGTGMNTEAFF. Here the CDR3 DNA reads TGTGCCAGCACCCTAGGGACAGGTATGAACACTGAAGCTTTCTTT.

The chain recombines TRBV7-9 with TRBJ1-2, with D unclear. Trimming stripped 5 bases from V and 0 bases from J, with 16 bases between. This CDR3 has 16 amino acids. Germline V gene lookup returns CDR1 SEHNR and CDR2 FQNEAQ (reference sequence). DNA of the CDR3: TGTGCCAGCAGCCAGCTAGGAGGGCCATCTAACTATGGCTACACCTTC. Translating it yields CASSQLGGPSNYGYTF.

This clone was seen a single time. The rearrangement links TRBV6-2 or TRBV6-3 to TRBJ1-2; D not certain. Per germline, CDR1 MNHEY and CDR2 SVGEGT. The CDR3 consists of 13 residues. V was clipped by 6 bases and J by 4 bases, with 12 bases between them. CDR3 bases: TGTGCCAGCAGCCACACACCACCCTATGGCTACACCTTC. It encodes CASSHTPPYGYTF.

The V call is TRBV5-1, the J call TRBJ1-6; D perhaps matches TRBD1 (6 bases). With 1 base removed from V and 5 bases from J, the gap between germline ends came to 7 bases. The CDR3 is made up of 14 amino acids. Germline assignment: CDR1 SGHRS and CDR2 YFSETQ. The CDR3 DNA sequence: TGCGCCAGCAGCTTGTCAGGGGATAATTCACCCCTCCACTTT. Translating it yields CASSLSGDNSPLHF.

Of note for this clone: Distinct nucleotide sequences in the sample also encode this CDR3. This chain uses TRBV9 with TRBJ2-2, with unresolved D. The CDR3 consists of 14 residues. V was trimmed by 0 bases and J by 6 bases, leaving 9 bases between them. Germline CDR1 SGDLS, CDR2 YYNGEE. This CDR3 is CASSVASSPGELFF. DNA of the CDR3: TGTGCCAGCAGCGTAGCCTCGTCCCCCGGGGAGCTGTTTTTT.

This sequence joins TRBV7-9 and TRBJ1-2; 7 bases line up with TRBD1. CDR1 is SEHNR, CDR2 FQNEAQ, per germline (reference sequence). This CDR3 contains 16 residues. With V trimmed by 1 base and J by 3 bases, 8 bases remained unmatched. This chain's CDR3 is CASSLESAGGDYGYTF. In nucleotides, the CDR3 is TGTGCCAGCAGCTTAGAATCGGCAGGGGGTGACTATGGCTACACCTTC.

The gene calls are TRBV9 and TRBJ1-1, with 9 nucleotides matching TRBD1. The germline V gene encodes CDR1 SGDLS and CDR2 YYNGEE. V dropped 3 bases and J dropped 13; count of bases not matched to a gene: 7. The length of the CDR3 is 12 residues. This chain's CDR3 is CASSGSGTGRFF. Here the CDR3 DNA reads TGTGCCAGCAGCGGTAGCGGGACAGGGCGTTTCTTT.

The chain is built from TRBV6-5 and TRBJ1-1; a possible D gene is TRBD1 (6 bases). The CDR3 has 14 amino acids. Germline CDR1 is MNHEY and CDR2 is SVGAGI. Trimming stripped 6 bases from V and 11 bases from J, with 22 bases between. The CDR3 nucleotides are TGTGCCAGCAGCCAGATGACAGGATCGATCATGGCTTTCTTT. This codes for CASSQMTGSIMAFF.

This clone was seen a few times. The CDR3 region has the DNA TGTGCCAGCAGCGCCATAGCGGGGGGGCGCGACACCGGGGAGCTGTTTTTT. Protein product: CASSAIAGGRDTGELFF. The rearrangement uses TRBV7-2 and TRBJ2-2; 11 positions agree with TRBD2. CDR3 size: 17 residues. V lost 5 bases, J lost 3 bases, and 8 bases stayed unmatched. CDR1 is SGHTA, CDR2 FQGNSA, per germline.

V and J are TRBV10-3 and TRBJ1-2, with D possibly matching TRBD1 (6 bases). V gave up 4 bases and J gave up 5 bases, with 11 bases separating them. This CDR3 region has 13 residues. Germline V lookup: CDR1 ENHRY, CDR2 SYGVKD. The CDR3 nucleotides are TGTGCCATCAGTGGCGGGGGCGCTTATGGCTACACCTTC. Its translation is CAISGGGAYGYTF.

In its sample, this clone was seen once. The rearrangement uses TRBV5-6 and TRBJ1-2; D gene uncertain. Germline-derived CDR1 and CDR2 are SGHDT and YYEEEE. This CDR3 has 13 amino acids. V was pared by 0 bases and J by 8 bases, with 11 bases between. DNA for the CDR3: TGTGCCAGCAGCTTGGTGGCAGGCGCCGGCTACACCTTC. Protein product: CASSLVAGAGYTF.

Only a few counts were recorded for this clone. The chain has TRBV2 and TRBJ2-1; D perhaps matches TRBD2 (6 bases). Looked up from germline, CDR1 is SNHLY and CDR2 is FYNNEI. The CDR3 totals 14 residues. V was trimmed by 5 bases and J by 0 bases, leaving 8 bases between them. CDR3 DNA sequence: TGTGCCAGCAGTCGGGGGTACTCCTACAATGAGCAGTTCTTC. Protein: CASSRGYSYNEQFF.

The chain employs TRBV19 and TRBJ1-2; a possible D gene is TRBD1 (6 bases). Germline CDR1 reads LNHDA; CDR2 reads SQIVND (reference sequence). The CDR3 totals 13 residues. The V and J ends lost 7 bases and 2 bases respectively, with 11 bases between them. CDR3 loop: CASTLDSNYGYTF. In DNA form, the CDR3 reads TGTGCCAGTACCCTGGACAGCAACTATGGCTACACCTTC.

This chain joins TRBV15 and TRBJ2-3; 11 nucleotides align to TRBD2. CDR3 size: 16 residues. V lost 3 bases to trimming and J lost 4 bases; unmatched junction nucleotides: 6. Germline V CDR1 and CDR2: LNHNV, YYDKDF (reference sequence). For the CDR3, the DNA is TGTGCCACCAGCAGCCCTAGCGGGGGGTGGGCAGATACGCAGTATTTT. Amino acids: CATSSPSGGWADTQYF.

The chain recombines TRBV27 with TRBJ1-4, with a tentative D call TRBD1 (6 bases). CDR1 and CDR2 from the germline V gene are MNHEY and SMNVEV (reference sequence). Trimming pared 2 bases from V and 1 base from J, leaving 11 bases between. This CDR3 is 16 amino acids long. The CDR3, as DNA: TGTGCCAGCAGTTTACTGGGGGCACGAACTAATGAAAAACTGTTTTTT. Protein sequence: CASSLLGARTNEKLFF.